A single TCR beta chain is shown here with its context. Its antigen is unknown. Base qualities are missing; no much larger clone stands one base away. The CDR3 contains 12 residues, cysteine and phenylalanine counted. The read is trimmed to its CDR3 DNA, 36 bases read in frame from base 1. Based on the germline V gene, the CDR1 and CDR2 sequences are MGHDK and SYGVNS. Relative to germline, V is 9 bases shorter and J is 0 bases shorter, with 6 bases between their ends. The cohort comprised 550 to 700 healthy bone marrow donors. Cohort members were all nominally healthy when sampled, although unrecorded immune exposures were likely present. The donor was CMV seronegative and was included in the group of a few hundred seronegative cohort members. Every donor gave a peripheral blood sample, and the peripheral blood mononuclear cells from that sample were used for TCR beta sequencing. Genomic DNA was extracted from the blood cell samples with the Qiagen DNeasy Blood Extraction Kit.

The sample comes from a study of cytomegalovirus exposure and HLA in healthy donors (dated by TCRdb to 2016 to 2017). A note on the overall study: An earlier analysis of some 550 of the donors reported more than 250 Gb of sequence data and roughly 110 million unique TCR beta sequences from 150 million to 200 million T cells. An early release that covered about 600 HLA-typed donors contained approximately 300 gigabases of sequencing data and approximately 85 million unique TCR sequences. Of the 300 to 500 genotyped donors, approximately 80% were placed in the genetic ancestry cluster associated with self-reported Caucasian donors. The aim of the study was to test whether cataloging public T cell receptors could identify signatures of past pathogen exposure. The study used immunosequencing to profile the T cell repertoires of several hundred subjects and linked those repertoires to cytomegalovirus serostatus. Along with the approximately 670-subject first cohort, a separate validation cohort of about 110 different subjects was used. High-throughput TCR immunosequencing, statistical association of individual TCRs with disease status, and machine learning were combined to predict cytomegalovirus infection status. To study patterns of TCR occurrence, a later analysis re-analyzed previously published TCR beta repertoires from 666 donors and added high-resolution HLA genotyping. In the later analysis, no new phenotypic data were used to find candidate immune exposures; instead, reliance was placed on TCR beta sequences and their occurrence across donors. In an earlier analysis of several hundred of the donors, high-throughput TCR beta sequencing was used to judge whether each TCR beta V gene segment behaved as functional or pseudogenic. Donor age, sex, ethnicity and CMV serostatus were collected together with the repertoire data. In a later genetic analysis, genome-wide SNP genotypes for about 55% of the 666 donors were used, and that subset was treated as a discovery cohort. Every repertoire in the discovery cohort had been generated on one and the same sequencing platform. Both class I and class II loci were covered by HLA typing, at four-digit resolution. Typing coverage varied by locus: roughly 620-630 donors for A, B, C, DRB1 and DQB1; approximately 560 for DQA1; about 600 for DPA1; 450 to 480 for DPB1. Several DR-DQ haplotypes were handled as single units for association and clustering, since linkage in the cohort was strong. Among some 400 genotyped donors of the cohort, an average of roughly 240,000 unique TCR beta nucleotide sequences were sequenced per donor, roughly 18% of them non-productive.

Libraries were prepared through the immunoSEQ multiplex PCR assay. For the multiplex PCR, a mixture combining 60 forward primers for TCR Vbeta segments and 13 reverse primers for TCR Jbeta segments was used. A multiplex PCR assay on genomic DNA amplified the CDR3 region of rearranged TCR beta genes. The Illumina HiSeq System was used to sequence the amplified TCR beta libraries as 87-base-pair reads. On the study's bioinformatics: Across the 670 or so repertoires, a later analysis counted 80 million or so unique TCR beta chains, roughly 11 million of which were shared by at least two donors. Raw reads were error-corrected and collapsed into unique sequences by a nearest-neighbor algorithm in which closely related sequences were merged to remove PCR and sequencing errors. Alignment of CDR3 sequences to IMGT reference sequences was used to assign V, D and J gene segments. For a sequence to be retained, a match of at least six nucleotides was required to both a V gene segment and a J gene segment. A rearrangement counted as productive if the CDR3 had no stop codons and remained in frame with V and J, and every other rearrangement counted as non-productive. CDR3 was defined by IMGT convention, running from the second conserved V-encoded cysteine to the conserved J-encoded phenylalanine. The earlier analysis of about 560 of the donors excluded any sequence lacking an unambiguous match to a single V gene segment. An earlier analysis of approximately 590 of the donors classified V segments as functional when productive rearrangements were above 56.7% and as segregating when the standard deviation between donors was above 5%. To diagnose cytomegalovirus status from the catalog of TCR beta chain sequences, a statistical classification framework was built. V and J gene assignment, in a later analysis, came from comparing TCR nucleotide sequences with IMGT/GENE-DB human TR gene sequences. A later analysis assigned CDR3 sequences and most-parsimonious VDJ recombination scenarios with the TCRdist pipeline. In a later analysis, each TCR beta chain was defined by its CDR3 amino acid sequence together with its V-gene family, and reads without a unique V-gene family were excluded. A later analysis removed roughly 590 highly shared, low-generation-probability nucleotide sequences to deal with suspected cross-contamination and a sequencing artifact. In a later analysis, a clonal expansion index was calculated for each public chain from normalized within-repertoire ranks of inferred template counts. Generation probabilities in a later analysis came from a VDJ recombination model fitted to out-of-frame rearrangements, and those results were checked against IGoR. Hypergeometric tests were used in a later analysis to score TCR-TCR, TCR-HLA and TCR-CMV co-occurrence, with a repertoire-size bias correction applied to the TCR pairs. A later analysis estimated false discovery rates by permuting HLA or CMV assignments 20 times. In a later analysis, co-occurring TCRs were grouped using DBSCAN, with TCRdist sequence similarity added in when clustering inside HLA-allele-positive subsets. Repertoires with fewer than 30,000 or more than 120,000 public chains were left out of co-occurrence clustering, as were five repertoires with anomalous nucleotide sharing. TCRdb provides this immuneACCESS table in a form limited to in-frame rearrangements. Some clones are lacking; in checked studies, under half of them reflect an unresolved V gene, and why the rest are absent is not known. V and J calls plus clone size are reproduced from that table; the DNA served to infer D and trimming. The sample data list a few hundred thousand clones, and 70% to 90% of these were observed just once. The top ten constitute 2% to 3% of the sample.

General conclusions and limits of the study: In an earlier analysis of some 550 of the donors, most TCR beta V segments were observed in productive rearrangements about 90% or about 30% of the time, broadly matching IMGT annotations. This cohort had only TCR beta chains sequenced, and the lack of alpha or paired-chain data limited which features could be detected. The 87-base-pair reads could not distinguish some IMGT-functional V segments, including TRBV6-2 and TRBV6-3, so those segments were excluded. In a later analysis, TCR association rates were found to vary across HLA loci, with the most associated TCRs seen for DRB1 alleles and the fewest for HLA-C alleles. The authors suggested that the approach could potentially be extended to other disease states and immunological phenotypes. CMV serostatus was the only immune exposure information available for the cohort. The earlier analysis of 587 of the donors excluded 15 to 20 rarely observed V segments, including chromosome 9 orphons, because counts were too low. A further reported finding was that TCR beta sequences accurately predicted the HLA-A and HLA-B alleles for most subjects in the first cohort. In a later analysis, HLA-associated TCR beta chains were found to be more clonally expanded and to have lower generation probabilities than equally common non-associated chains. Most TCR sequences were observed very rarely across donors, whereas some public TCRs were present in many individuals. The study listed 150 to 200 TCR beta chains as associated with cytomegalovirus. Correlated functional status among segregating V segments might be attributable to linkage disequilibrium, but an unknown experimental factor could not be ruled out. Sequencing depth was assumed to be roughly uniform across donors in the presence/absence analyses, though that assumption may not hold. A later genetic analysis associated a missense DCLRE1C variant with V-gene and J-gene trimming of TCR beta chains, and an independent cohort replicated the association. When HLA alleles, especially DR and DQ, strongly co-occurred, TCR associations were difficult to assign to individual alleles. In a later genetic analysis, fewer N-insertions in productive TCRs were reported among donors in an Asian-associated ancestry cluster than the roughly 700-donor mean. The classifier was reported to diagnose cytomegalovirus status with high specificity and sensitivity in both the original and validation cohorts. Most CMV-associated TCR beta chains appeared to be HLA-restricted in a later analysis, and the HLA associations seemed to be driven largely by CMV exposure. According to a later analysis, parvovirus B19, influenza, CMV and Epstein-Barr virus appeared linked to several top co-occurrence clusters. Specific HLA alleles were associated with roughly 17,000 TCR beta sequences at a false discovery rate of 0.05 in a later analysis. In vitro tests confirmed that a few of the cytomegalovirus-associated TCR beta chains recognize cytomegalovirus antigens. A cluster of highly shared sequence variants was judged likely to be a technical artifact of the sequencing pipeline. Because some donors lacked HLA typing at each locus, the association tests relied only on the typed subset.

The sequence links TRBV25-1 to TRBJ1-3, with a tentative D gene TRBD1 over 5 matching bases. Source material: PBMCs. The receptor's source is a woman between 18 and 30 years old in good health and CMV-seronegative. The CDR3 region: CASQGSGNTIYF. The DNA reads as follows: TGTGCCAGTCAGGGCTCTGGAAACACCATATATTTT.